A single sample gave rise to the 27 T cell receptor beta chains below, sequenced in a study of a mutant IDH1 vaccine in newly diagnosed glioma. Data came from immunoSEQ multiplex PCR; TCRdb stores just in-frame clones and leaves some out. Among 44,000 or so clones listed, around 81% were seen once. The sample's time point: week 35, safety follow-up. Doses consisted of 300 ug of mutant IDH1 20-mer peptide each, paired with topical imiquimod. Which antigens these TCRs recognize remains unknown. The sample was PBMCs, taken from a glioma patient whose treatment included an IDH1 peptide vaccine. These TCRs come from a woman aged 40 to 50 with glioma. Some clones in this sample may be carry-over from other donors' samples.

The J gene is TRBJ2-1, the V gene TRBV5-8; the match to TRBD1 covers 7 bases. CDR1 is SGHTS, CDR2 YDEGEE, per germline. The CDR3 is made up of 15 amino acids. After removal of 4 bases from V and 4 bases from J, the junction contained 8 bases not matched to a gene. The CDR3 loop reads CASSQGQTFYNEQFF. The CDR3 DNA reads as TGTGCCAGCAGCCAGGGACAGACCTTTTACAATGAGCAGTTCTTC.

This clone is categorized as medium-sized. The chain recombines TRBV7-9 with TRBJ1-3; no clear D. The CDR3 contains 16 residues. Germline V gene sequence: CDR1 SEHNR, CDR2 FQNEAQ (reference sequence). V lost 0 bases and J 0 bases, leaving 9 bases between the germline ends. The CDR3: CASSLAQSNSGNTIYF. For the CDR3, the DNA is TGTGCCAGCAGCTTAGCACAGTCCAACTCTGGAAACACCATATATTTT.

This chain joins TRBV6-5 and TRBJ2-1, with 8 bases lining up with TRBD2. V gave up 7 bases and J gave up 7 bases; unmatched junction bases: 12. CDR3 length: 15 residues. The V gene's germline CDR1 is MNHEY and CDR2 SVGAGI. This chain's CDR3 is CASTRSGSYFNEQFF. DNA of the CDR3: TGTGCCAGCACTCGGAGCGGGAGTTATTTTAATGAGCAGTTCTTC.

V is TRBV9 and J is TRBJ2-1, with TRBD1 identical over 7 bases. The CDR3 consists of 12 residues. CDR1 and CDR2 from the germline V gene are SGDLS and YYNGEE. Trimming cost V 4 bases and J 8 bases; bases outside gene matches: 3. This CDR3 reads CASSPQGDEQFF. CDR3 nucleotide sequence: TGTGCCAGCAGCCCGCAGGGGGATGAGCAGTTCTTC.

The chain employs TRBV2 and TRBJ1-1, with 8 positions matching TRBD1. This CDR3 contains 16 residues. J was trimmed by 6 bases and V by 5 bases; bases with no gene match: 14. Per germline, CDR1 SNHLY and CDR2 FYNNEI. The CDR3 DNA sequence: TGTGCCAGCAGTCTATACAGGGGGTCTCTCTCTTCTGAAGCTTTCTTT. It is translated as CASSLYRGSLSSEAFF.

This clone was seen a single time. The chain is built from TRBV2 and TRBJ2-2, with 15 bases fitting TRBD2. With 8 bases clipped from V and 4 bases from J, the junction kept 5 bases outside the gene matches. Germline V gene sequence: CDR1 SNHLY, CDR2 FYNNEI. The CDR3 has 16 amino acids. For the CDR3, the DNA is TGTGCCAGCGGGACTAGCGGGGGGCGAGGCACCGGGGAGCTGTTTTTT. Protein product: CASGTSGGRGTGELFF.

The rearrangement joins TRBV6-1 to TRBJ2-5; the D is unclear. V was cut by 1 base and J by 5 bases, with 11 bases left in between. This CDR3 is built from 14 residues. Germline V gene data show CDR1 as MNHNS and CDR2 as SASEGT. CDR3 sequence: CASSEEGPLETQYF. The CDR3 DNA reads TGTGCCAGCAGTGAAGAGGGTCCCCTGGAGACCCAGTACTTC.

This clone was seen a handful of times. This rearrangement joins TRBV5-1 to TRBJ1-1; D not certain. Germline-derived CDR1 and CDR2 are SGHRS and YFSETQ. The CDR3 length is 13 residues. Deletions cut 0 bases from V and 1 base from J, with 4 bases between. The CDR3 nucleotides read TGCGCCAGCAGCTTGGCAGGGAACACTGAAGCTTTCTTT. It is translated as CASSLAGNTEAFF.

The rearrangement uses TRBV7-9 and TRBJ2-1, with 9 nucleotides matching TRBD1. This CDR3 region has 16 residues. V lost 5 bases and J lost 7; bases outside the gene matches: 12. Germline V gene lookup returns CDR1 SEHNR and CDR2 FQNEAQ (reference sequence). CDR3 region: CASSVMGTGISNEQFF. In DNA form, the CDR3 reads TGTGCCAGCAGCGTTATGGGGACAGGGATTAGTAATGAGCAGTTCTTC.

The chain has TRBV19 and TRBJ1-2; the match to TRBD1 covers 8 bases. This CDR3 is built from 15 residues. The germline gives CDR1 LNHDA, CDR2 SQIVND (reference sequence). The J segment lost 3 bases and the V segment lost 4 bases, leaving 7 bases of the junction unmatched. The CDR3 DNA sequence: TGTGCCAGTAGTACTAACAGGGGGATTTACTATGGCTACACCTTC. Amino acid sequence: CASSTNRGIYYGYTF.

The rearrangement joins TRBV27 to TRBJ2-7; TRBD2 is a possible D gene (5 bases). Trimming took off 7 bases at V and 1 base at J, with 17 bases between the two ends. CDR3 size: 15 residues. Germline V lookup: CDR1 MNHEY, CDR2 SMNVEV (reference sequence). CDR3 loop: CASTPRVGVSYEQYF. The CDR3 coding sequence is TGTGCCAGCACTCCTAGGGTGGGAGTGTCCTACGAGCAGTACTTC.

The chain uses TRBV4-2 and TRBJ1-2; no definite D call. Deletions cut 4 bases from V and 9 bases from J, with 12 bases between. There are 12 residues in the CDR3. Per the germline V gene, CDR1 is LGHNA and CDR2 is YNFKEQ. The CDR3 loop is CASSPAGVSYTF. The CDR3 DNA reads TGTGCCAGCAGCCCGGCAGGTGTCAGCTACACCTTC.

The DNA of the CDR3 is TGCGCCAGCGGACGGGACACCGGGGAGCTGTTTTTT. Its translation: CASGRDTGELFF. The chain has TRBV5-1 and TRBJ2-2; D gene uncertain. Germline lookup yields CDR1 SGHRS and CDR2 YFSETQ. The CDR3 is 12 residues long. Trimming removed 7 bases at V and 3 bases at J, with 7 bases between.

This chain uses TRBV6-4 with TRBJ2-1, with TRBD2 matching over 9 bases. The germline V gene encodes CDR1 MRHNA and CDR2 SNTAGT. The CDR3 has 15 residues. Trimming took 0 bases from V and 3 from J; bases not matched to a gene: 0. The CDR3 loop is CASSDSSGSYNEQFF. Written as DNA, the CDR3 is TGTGCCAGCAGTGACTCTAGCGGGAGCTACAATGAGCAGTTCTTC.

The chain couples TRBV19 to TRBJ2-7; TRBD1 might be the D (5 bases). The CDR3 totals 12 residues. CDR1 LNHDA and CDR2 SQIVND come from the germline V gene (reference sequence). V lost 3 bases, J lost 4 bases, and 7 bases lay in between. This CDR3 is CASSMGQYEQYF. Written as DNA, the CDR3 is TGTGCCAGTAGTATGGGGCAGTACGAGCAGTACTTC.

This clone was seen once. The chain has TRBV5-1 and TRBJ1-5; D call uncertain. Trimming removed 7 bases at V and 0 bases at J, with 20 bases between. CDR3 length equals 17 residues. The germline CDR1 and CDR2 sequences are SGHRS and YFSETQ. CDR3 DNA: TGCGCCAGCTCAAAGGAGGGCAGGTTGGATAGCAATCAGCCCCAGCATTTT. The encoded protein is CASSKEGRLDSNQPQHF.

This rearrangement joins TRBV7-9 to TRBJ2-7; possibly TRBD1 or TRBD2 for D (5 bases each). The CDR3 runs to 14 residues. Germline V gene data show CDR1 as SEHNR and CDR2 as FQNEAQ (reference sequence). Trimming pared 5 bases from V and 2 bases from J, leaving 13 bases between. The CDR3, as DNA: TGTGCCAGCAGCGGACCCGGGGCCGCCTACGAGCAGTACTTC. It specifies CASSGPGAAYEQYF.

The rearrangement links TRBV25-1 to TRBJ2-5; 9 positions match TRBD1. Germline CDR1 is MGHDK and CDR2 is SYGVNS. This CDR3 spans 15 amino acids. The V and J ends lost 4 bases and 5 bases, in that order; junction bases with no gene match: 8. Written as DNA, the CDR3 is TGTGCCAGCAGTGTATCACAGGGGGCGTGGGAGACCCAGTACTTC. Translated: CASSVSQGAWETQYF.

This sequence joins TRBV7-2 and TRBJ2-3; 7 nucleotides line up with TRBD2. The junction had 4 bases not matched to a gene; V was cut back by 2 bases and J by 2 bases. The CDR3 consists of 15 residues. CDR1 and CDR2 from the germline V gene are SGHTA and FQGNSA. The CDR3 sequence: CASSLQRGNTDTQYF. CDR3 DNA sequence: TGTGCCAGCAGCTTACAGCGGGGTAACACAGATACGCAGTATTTT.

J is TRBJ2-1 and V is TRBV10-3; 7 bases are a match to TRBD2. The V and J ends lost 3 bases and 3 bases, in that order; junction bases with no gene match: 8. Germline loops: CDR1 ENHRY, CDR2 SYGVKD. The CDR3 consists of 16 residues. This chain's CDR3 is CAISDPQRERYNEQFF. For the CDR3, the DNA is TGTGCCATCAGTGACCCTCAGCGGGAACGCTACAATGAGCAGTTCTTC.

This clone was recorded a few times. CDR3 sequence reads: CASSSPGQSYTF. CDR3 bases: TGTGCCAGCTCGTCCCCGGGACAGAGCTACACCTTC. This chain joins TRBV25-1 and TRBJ1-2, with TRBD1 matching over 7 bases. The CDR3 consists of 12 residues. V gave up 8 bases and J gave up 9 bases; unmatched junction bases: 9. Germline V gene data show CDR1 as MGHDK and CDR2 as SYGVNS.

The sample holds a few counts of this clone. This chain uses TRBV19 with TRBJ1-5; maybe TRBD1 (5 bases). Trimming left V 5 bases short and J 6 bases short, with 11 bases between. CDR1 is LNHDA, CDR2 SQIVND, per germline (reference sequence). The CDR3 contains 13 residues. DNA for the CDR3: TGTGCCAGTAGTGGGCAGGGCCCTCAGCCCCAGCATTTT. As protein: CASSGQGPQPQHF.

The DNA of the CDR3 is TGTGCCAGCAGCTCACGCTTTAGCGGGGTGGGCCAAGAGACCCAGTACTTC. Its protein product is CASSSRFSGVGQETQYF. The chain couples TRBV5-4 to TRBJ2-5, with 8 bases matching TRBD2. The CDR3 length is 17 residues. The germline gives CDR1 SGHNT, CDR2 YYREEE (reference sequence). Germline trimming cut 3 bases from V and 1 base from J; bases unmatched to any gene: 11.

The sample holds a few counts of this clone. CDR3 in amino acids: CASSQDRGGGYTF. In DNA form, the CDR3 reads TGCGCCAGCAGCCAAGATAGAGGGGGCGGCTACACCTTC. The chain uses TRBV4-3 and TRBJ1-2, with 7 bases fitting TRBD1. The CDR3 totals 13 residues. Trimming cost V 0 bases and J 8 bases; bases outside gene matches: 3. Per the germline V gene, CDR1 is LGHNA and CDR2 is YSLEER.

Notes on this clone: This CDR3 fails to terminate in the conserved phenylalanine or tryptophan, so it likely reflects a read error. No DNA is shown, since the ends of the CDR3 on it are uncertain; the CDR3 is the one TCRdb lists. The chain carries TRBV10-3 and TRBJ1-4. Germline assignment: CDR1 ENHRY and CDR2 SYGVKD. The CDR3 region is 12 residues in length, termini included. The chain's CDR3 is CAISEWVRGRVV.

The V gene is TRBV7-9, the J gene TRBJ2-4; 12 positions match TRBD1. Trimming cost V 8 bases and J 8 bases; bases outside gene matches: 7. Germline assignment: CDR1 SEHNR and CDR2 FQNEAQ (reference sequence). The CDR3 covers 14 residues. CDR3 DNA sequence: TGTGCCAGCGGTGGGGACAGGGGGCAGTACATTCAGTACTTC. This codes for CASGGDRGQYIQYF.

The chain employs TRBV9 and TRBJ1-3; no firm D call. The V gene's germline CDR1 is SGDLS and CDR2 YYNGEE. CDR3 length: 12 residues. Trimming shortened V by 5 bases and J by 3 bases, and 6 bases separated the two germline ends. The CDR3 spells CASSESGNTIYF. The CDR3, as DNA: TGTGCCAGCAGTGAAAGTGGAAACACCATATATTTT.